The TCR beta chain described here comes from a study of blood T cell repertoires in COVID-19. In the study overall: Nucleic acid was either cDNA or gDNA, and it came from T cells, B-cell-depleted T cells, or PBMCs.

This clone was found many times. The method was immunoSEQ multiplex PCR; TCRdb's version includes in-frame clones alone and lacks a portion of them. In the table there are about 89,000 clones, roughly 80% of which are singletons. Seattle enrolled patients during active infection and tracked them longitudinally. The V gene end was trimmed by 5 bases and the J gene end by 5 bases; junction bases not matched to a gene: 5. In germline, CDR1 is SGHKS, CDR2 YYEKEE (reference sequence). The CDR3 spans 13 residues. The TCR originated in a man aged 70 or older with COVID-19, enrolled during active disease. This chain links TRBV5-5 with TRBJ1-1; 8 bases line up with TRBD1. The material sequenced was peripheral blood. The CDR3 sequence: CASRHTGGTEAFF. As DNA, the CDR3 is TGTGCCAGCAGGCACACAGGGGGAACTGAAGCTTTCTTT.